Presented here are 13 T cell receptor beta chains from one specimen sequenced in a study of shared clonotypes between healthy human individuals. Clones were read by immunoSEQ multiplex PCR, and TCRdb kept only the in-frame ones, dropping some. The data show 1.5 million to 2.5 million clones, about 95% seen once. CD8 cells classed as naive were CD45RO-negative and positively selected for CCR7, excluding terminally differentiated effector memory CD45RA+ cells. Sample: naive CD8+ T cells sorted from blood. These receptors were obtained from a man aged 18 to 30 in good health.

This chain connects TRBV30 to TRBJ2-4; a possible D gene is TRBD1 (6 bases). The CDR3 spans 13 residues. The germline V gene encodes CDR1 GTSNPN and CDR2 SVGIG (reference sequence). V lost 2 bases and J 6 bases, leaving 11 bases between the germline ends. CDR3 in amino acids: CAWSLGAGNIQYF. The DNA for the CDR3 is TGTGCCTGGAGTCTGGGGGCCGGAAACATTCAGTACTTC.

Note on this clone: The same CDR3 is also encoded by other DNA sequences in this sample. The chain joins TRBV7-2 to TRBJ2-5, with 7 bases aligning to TRBD2. Germline CDR1 SGHTA, CDR2 FQGNSA. CDR3 length equals 16 residues. V dropped 4 bases and J dropped 1; count of bases not matched to a gene: 9. The CDR3 here is CASSSLAGAIQETQYF. The CDR3 coding sequence is TGTGCCAGCAGCTCCCTTGCGGGAGCGATCCAAGAGACCCAGTACTTC.

In regard to this clone: At the DNA level, this CDR3 is encoded by other sequences in the same sample as well. CDR3 sequence: CASSLGSGANVLTF. CDR3 nucleotides: TGTGCCAGCTCCCTTGGCTCTGGGGCCAACGTCCTGACTTTC. J is TRBJ2-6 and V is TRBV7-9; D is uncertain. V was shortened by 8 bases and J by 0 bases, with 8 bases between the two germline ends. The CDR3 covers 14 residues. Germline loops: CDR1 SEHNR, CDR2 FQNEAQ (reference sequence). Looking up the rest from reference TRBV7-9 and TRBJ2-6 gives the full variable domain: DTGVSQNPRHKITKRGQNVTFRCDPISEHNRLYWYRQTLGQGPEFLTYFQNEAQLEKSRLLSDRFSAERPKGSFSTLEIQRTEQGDSAMYLCASSLGSGANVLTFGAGSRLTVL.

The rearrangement links TRBV2 to TRBJ2-5, with 9 bases lining up with TRBD2. V shed 1 base and J 3 bases; nucleotides not matched to a gene: 12. The CDR3 extends over 18 amino acids. Germline V gives CDR1 SNHLY, CDR2 FYNNEI. The CDR3 bases are TGTGCCAGCAGTGAAGTTCCCTGGCGGGAGGGTAATGAAGAGACCCAGTACTTC. Residues: CASSEVPWREGNEETQYF.

The rearrangement uses TRBV30 and TRBJ2-1; D uncertain. V was trimmed by 5 bases and J by 0 bases, leaving 8 bases between them. CDR3 length equals 13 residues. Per germline, CDR1 GTSNPN and CDR2 SVGIG (reference sequence). CDR3 DNA sequence: TGTGCCTGGCGGGCCTCCTCCTACAATGAGCAGTTCTTC. Protein: CAWRASSYNEQFF.

This clone was observed a few times. Other DNA sequences from this sample encode an identical CDR3 as well. V usage is TRBV27 and J usage is TRBJ2-7; D remains ambiguous. Germline V CDR1 and CDR2: MNHEY, SMNVEV (reference sequence). V was clipped by 3 bases and J by 3 bases, with 6 bases between them. The length of the CDR3 is 12 residues. The CDR3 is CASSFSGYEQYF. The DNA of the CDR3 is TGTGCCAGCAGTTTTTCCGGCTACGAGCAGTACTTC.

This clone was seen just once. The rearrangement uses TRBV13 and TRBJ2-1; the D gene is possibly TRBD2 (5 bases). The germline gives CDR1 PRHDT, CDR2 FYEKMQ (reference sequence). This CDR3 spans 17 amino acids. With 2 bases removed from V and 4 bases from J, the gap between germline ends came to 18 bases. Here the CDR3 reads CASSLHETLPGYNEQFF. The CDR3 region has the DNA TGTGCCAGCAGCTTACATGAGACCCTTCCGGGGTACAATGAGCAGTTCTTC. Full variable domain (missing parts from reference TRBV13 and TRBJ2-1): AAGVIQSPRHLIKEKRETATLKCYPIPRHDTVYWYQQGPGQDPQFLISFYEKMQSDKGSIPDRFSAQQFSDYHSELNMSSLELGDSALYFCASSLHETLPGYNEQFFGPGTRLTVL.

The chain uses TRBV7-3 and TRBJ2-7; D is possibly TRBD2 (5 bases). Germline CDR1 and CDR2: SGHTA and FQGTGA. The germline V and J ends were trimmed by 0 bases and 2 bases, with 11 bases remaining between them. The CDR3 totals 15 residues. CDR3 coding DNA: TGTGCCAGCAGCTTAACTTTGGGAGTCACCTACGAGCAGTACTTC. Translation: CASSLTLGVTYEQYF.

This chain's CDR3 is CASSPPTGLAGSYEQYF. CDR3 DNA sequence: TGTGCCAGCTCACCACCGACGGGATTAGCGGGCTCCTACGAGCAGTACTTC. V gene TRBV18 combines with J gene TRBJ2-7, with 7 bases fitting TRBD2. The CDR3 has 17 amino acids. With 0 bases clipped from V and 0 bases from J, the junction kept 8 bases outside the gene matches. The germline gives CDR1 KGHSH, CDR2 LQKENI.

This clone was recorded a few times. V is TRBV29-1 and J is TRBJ1-2; D remains ambiguous. Germline V gene data show CDR1 as SQVTM and CDR2 as ANQGSEA. With 6 bases removed from V and 8 bases from J, the gap between germline ends came to 16 bases. CDR3 size: 12 residues. The CDR3 nucleotides are TGCAGCGTCCCCACGACTATATGGGGCTACACCTTC. It encodes CSVPTTIWGYTF.

This chain joins TRBV28 and TRBJ2-3; TRBD2 aligns across 8 bases. With 6 bases clipped from V and 3 bases from J, the junction kept 8 bases outside the gene matches. The CDR3 length is 15 residues. CDR1 MDHEN and CDR2 SYDVKM come from the germline V gene. The CDR3 coding sequence is TGTGCCAGCAGCCCCGGGGGGGGATTTACAGATACGCAGTATTTT. It translates to CASSPGGGFTDTQYF.

The chain employs TRBV7-9 and TRBJ2-5; 10 bases align to TRBD2. The CDR3 loop spans 16 amino acids. Germline CDR1 is SEHNR and CDR2 is FQNEAQ (reference sequence). V shed 4 bases, J shed 1 base, and the junction held 6 bases outside the gene matches. CDR3 residues: CASSSSGGPPQETQYF. For the CDR3, the DNA is TGTGCCAGCAGCTCTAGCGGGGGCCCCCCCCAAGAGACCCAGTACTTC.

The genes are TRBV6-6 and TRBJ1-1; D gene uncertain. From germline, CDR1 is MNHNY and CDR2 SVGAGI (reference sequence). CDR3 length equals 14 residues. V was clipped by 2 bases and J by 2 bases, with 9 bases between them. CDR3 DNA: TGTGCCAGCAGTTACGGACCTATTAACACTGAAGCTTTCTTT. Its protein is CASSYGPINTEAFF.